The present entry profiles one T cell receptor (beta chain) with its context. Its antigen remains unknown. The record originates from a study of cytomegalovirus exposure and HLA in healthy donors. Study findings and constraints: It was confirmed in vitro that three of the CMV-associated chains were specific for CMV antigens. There were some V segments, including TRBV6-2 and TRBV6-3, excluded as indistinguishable. Several of the most significant clusters appeared, in a later analysis, to be linked to common viral pathogens. Earlier results showed most TCR beta V segments being productive about 87% or about 30% of the time.

The V gene's germline CDR1 is LNHDA and CDR2 SQIVND (reference sequence). The V gene lost 6 bases and the J gene lost 6 bases, with 6 bases spanning the gap. This CDR3 spans 11 amino acids. 60 Vbeta and 13 Jbeta primers were used in PCR. Repertoires were generated with immunoSEQ multiplex PCR, while TCRdb's copy carries only in-frame clones and drops some. Of fewer than 150,000 clones listed, about 80% are singletons. The sample consisted of PBMCs. The chain recombines TRBV19 with TRBJ2-1, with no clear D. This TCR derives from a woman aged 40 to 49 in good health and CMV-seropositive. The CDR3 DNA reads as TGTGCCAGTAGCCACTTCAATGAGCAGTTCTTC. Its translation is CASSHFNEQFF.